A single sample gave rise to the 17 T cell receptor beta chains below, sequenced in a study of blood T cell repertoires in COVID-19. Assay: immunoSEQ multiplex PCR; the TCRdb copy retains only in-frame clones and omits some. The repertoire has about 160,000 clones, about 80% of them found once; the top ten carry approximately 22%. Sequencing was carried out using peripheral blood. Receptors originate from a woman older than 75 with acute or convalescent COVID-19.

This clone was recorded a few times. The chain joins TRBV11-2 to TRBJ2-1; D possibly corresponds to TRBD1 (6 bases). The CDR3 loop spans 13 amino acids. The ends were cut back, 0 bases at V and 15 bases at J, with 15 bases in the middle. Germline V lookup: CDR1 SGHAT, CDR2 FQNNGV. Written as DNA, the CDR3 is TGTGCCAGCAGCTTAGAGAACGGACAGAAAACGTTCTTC. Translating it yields CASSLENGQKTFF.

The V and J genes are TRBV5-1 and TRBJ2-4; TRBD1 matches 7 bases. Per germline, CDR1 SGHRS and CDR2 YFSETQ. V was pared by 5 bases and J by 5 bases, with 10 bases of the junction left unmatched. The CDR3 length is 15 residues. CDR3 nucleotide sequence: TGCGCCAGCAGTTACTCCGGACAGGTCCAAAACATTCAGTACTTC. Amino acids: CASSYSGQVQNIQYF.

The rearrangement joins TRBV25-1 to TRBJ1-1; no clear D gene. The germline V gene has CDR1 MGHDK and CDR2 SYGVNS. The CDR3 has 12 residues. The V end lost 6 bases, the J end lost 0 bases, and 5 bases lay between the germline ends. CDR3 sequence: CASRRMNTEAFF. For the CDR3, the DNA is TGTGCCAGCAGGCGGATGAACACTGAAGCTTTCTTT.

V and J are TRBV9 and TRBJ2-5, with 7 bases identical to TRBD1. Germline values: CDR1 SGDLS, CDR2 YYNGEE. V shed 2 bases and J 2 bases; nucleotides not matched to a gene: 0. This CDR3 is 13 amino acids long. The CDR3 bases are TGTGCCAGCAGCGTGGGACAGCAAGAGACCCAGTACTTC. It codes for CASSVGQQETQYF.

CDR3 sequence reads: CASSQISGRADTQYF. The CDR3 nucleotides are TGTGCCAGCAGCCAAATCTCCGGGAGGGCCGATACGCAGTATTTT. The chain couples TRBV11-2 to TRBJ2-3; 8 bases are shared with TRBD2. The CDR3 has 15 amino acids. Germline-derived CDR1 and CDR2 are SGHAT and FQNNGV. The J segment lost 6 bases and the V segment lost 5 bases, leaving 10 bases of the junction unmatched. The variable domain in full, with the rest retrieved from reference TRBV11-2 and TRBJ2-3, is EAGVAQSPRYKIIEKRQSVAFWCNPISGHATLYWYQQILGQGPKLLIQFQNNGVVDDSQLPKDRFSAERLKGVDSTLKIQPAKLEDSAVYLCASSQISGRADTQYFGPGTRLTVL.

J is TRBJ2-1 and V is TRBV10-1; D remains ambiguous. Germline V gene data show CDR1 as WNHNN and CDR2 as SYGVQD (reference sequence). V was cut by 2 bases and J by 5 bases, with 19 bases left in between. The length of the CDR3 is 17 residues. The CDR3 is CASSEPSSGYSNNEQFF. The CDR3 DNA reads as TGCGCCAGCAGTGAGCCGAGCTCTGGATACAGCAACAATGAGCAGTTCTTC.

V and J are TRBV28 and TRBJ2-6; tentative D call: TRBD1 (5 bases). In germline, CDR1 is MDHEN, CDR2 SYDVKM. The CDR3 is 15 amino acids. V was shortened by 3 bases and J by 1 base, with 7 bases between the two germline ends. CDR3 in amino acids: CASSLYRSGANVLTF. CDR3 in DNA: TGTGCCAGCAGTTTGTACAGGTCTGGGGCCAACGTCCTGACTTTC.

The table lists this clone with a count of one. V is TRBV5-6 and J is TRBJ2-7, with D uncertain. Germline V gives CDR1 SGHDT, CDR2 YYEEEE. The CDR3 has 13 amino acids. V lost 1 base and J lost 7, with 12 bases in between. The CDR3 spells CASSLWASREQYF. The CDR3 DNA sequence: TGTGCCAGCAGCTTGTGGGCCTCGAGAGAGCAGTACTTC. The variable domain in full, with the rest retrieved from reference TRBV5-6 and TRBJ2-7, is DAGVTQSPTHLIKTRGQQVTLRCSPKSGHDTVSWYQQALGQGPQFIFQYYEEEERQRGNFPDRFSGHQFPNYSSELNVNALLLGDSALYLCASSLWASREQYFGPGTRLTVT.

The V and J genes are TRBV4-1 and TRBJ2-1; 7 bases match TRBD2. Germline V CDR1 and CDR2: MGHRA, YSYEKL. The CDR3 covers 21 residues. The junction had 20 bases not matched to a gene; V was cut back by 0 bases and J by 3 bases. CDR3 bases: TGCGCCAGCAGCCAAGAAGACCGTGAGGGGTTCGGGAGGTGGGACTACAATGAGCAGTTCTTC. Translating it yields CASSQEDREGFGRWDYNEQFF.

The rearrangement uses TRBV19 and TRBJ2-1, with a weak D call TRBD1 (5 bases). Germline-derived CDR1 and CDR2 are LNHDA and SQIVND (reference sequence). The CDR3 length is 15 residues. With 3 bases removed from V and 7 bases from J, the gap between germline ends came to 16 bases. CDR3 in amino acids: CASSILPDGANEQFF. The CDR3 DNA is TGTGCCAGTAGTATTCTTCCGGATGGGGCTAATGAGCAGTTCTTC.

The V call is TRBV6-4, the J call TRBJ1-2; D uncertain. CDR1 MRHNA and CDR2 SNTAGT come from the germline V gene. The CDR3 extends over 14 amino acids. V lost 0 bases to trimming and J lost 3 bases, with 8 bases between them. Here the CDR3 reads CASSDSYTDYGYTF. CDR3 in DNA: TGTGCCAGCAGTGACTCGTATACGGACTATGGCTACACCTTC.

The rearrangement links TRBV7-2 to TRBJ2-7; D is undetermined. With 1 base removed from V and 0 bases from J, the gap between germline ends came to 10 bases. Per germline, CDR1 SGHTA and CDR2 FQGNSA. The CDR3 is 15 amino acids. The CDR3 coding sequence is TGTGCCAGCAGCTTAGGTTATGTTAGCTCCTACGAGCAGTACTTC. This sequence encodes CASSLGYVSSYEQYF.

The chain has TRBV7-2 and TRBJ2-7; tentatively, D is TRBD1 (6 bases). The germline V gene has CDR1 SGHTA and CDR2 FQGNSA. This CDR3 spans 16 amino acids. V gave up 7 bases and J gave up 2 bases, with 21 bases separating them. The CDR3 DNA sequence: TGTGCCAGCACCCCAGGGGACCATCGTCGGACCTACGAGCAGTACTTC. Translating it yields CASTPGDHRRTYEQYF.

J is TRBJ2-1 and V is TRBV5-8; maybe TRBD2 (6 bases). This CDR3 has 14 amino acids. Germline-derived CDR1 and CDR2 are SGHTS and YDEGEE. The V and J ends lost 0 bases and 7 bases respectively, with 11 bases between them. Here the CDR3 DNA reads TGTGCCAGCAGCTTGGAGACTAGTCGGAATGAGCAGTTCTTC. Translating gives CASSLETSRNEQFF.

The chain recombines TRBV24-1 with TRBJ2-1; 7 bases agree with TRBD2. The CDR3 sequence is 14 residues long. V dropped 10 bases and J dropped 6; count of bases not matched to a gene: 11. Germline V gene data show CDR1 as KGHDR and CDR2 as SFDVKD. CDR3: CATAGAGAPNEQFF. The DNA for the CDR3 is TGTGCCACAGCCGGGGCGGGAGCACCCAATGAGCAGTTCTTC.

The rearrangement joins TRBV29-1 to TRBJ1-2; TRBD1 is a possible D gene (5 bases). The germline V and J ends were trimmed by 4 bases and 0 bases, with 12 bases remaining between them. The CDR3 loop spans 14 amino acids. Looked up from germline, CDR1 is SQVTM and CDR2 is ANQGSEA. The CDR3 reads CSVGSGLPNYGYTF. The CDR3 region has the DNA TGCAGCGTTGGTTCGGGACTTCCTAACTATGGCTACACCTTC.

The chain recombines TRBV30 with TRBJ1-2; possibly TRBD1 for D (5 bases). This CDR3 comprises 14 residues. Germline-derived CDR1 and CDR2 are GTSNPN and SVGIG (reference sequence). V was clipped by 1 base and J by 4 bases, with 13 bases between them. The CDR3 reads CAWSASGGVYGYTF. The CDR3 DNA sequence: TGTGCCTGGAGTGCCTCCGGGGGAGTCTATGGCTACACCTTC.